These T cell receptor beta chains were read from a single sample in a study of T cells in Graves' hyperthyroidism and ophthalmopathy. Each CDR3 protein is one row after TCRdb ran MiXCR on the multiplex PCR reads. The sample lists about 590,000 distinct CDR3 sequences, approximately 14% occurring once. What was sequenced was blood. All receptors come from a woman aged 25 to 39 with Graves' hyperthyroidism. CDR3s include the opening cysteine and the closing phenylalanine or tryptophan. A D gene is named only where the DNA matches it firmly. Some rows mark clone size as missing; the rest say once, few, many or name a class of expanded clone.

j_gene: TRBJ2-3; d_gene: TRBD2; v_gene: TRBV12-3/TRBV12-4; abundance: many; CDR3aa: CASSLRETTDTQYF; CDR3nt: TGTGCCAGCAGTTTGCGGGAGACCACAGATACGCAGTATTTT
j_gene: TRBJ2-3; d_gene: TRBD2; v_gene: TRBV20-1; abundance: many; CDR3aa: CSLLLAGVPTDTQYF; CDR3nt: TGCAGCCTTTTACTAGCGGGAGTCCCCACAGATACGCAGTATTTT
j_gene: TRBJ2-2; d_gene: NA; v_gene: TRBV6-2/TRBV6-3; abundance: many; CDR3aa: CASSPPRHLTGELFF; CDR3nt: TGTGCCAGCAGCCCCCCTCGACATCTCACCGGGGAGCTGTTTTTT
j_gene: TRBJ1-4; d_gene: NA; v_gene: TRBV5-1; abundance: NA; CDR3aa: CASSRGDGTTNEKLFF; CDR3nt: TGCGCCAGCAGCAGAGGGGACGGAACAACTAATGAAAAACTGTTTTTT
j_gene: TRBJ2-5; d_gene: NA; v_gene: TRBV7-9; abundance: NA; CDR3aa: CASSLVEGVETQYF; CDR3nt: TGTGCCAGCAGCTTAGTTGAAGGAGTAGAGACCCAGTACTTC
j_gene: TRBJ2-3; d_gene: TRBD1; v_gene: TRBV10-1; abundance: NA; CDR3aa: CASSGRRGTGGSMGTQYF; CDR3nt: TGCGCCAGCAGTGGCCGACGCGGAACAGGGGGCAGTATGGGTACGCAGTATTTT
j_gene: TRBJ2-7; d_gene: NA; v_gene: TRBV7-9; abundance: NA; CDR3aa: CASSLAGPTEQYF; CDR3nt: TGTGCCAGCAGCTTAGCGGGCCCTACGGAGCAGTACTTC
j_gene: TRBJ2-7; d_gene: TRBD1; v_gene: TRBV12-5; abundance: NA; CDR3aa: CASGRDRAHEQYF; CDR3nt: TGTGCTAGTGGTAGGGACAGGGCCCACGAGCAGTACTTC
j_gene: TRBJ2-7; d_gene: TRBD2; v_gene: TRBV7-9; abundance: NA; CDR3aa: CASSQPGTSGTYEQYF; CDR3nt: TGTGCCAGCAGTCAGCCCGGGACTAGCGGGACCTACGAGCAGTACTTC
j_gene: TRBJ2-2; d_gene: TRBD2; v_gene: TRBV20-1; abundance: NA; CDR3aa: CSARVLGTSSLTGELFF; CDR3nt: TGCAGTGCTAGGGTCCTCGGGACTAGCTCCCTCACCGGGGAGCTGTTTTTT
j_gene: TRBJ2-7; d_gene: NA; v_gene: TRBV11-2; abundance: NA; CDR3aa: CASSLTGPAYEQYF; CDR3nt: TGTGCCAGCAGCTTAACGGGGCCAGCCTACGAGCAGTACTTC
j_gene: TRBJ2-1; d_gene: TRBD2; v_gene: TRBV20-1; abundance: NA; CDR3aa: CSAMPGRDQLAGGPNEQFF; CDR3nt: TGCAGTGCTATGCCGGGGAGGGATCAGCTAGCGGGAGGGCCTAATGAGCAGTTCTTC
j_gene: TRBJ2-7; d_gene: NA; v_gene: TRBV7-9; abundance: many; CDR3aa: CASSLTGAQPSGAYEQYF; CDR3nt: TGTGCCAGCAGCTTAACGGGAGCACAACCTTCTGGTGCCTACGAGCAGTACTTC
j_gene: TRBJ2-1; d_gene: TRBD2; v_gene: TRBV12-3/TRBV12-4; abundance: NA; CDR3aa: CATATSGPNEQFF; CDR3nt: TGTGCCACCGCGACTAGCGGACCCAATGAGCAGTTCTTC
j_gene: TRBJ2-1; d_gene: TRBD2; v_gene: TRBV19; abundance: few; CDR3aa: CASSTGGSGRHEQFF; CDR3nt: TGTGCCAGTAGTACTGGTGGTAGCGGGAGACATGAGCAGTTCTTC
j_gene: TRBJ2-5; d_gene: NA; v_gene: TRBV11-3; abundance: few; CDR3aa: CASSLDLCREEETQYF; CDR3nt: TGTGCCAGCAGCTTAGATCTTTGCAGGGAGGAGGAGACCCAGTACTTC
j_gene: TRBJ2-3; d_gene: NA; v_gene: TRBV5-1; abundance: few; CDR3aa: CASSLGRPTSTDTQYF; CDR3nt: TGCGCCAGCAGCTTGGGGCGACCGACTAGCACAGATACGCAGTATTTT
j_gene: TRBJ2-2; d_gene: NA; v_gene: TRBV7-3; abundance: NA; CDR3aa: CASSVGGELFF; CDR3nt: TGTGCCAGCAGCGTGGGCGGGGAGCTGTTTTTT
j_gene: TRBJ1-5; d_gene: TRBD1; v_gene: TRBV24-1; abundance: many; CDR3aa: CATSDTDRGQPQHF; CDR3nt: TGTGCCACCAGTGATACCGACAGGGGTCAGCCCCAGCATTTT
j_gene: TRBJ1-5; d_gene: TRBD1; v_gene: TRBV2; abundance: many; CDR3aa: CASSEQGDQPQHF; CDR3nt: TGTGCCAGCAGTGAACAGGGGGACCAGCCCCAGCATTTT
j_gene: TRBJ2-7; d_gene: NA; v_gene: TRBV20-1; abundance: NA; CDR3aa: CSARWGAYEQYF; CDR3nt: TGCAGTGCTAGATGGGGAGCCTACGAGCAGTACTTC